This T cell receptor (beta chain) was captured in a study (dated by TCRdb to the early 2010s). TCRdb lists the instrument as Illumina Genome Analyzer IIx. TCRdb trimmed public reads at Q25 via fastp, called clones via MiXCR and kept in-frame beta chains. One record per CDR3 amino acid sequence lists the most common genes and DNA. Within this sample are 15,000 or so distinct CDR3 sequences, with 30% to 40% of them counted one time only. The ten top clones hold roughly 16% of the sample. Trimming removed 0 bases from V and 7 bases from J, leaving 10 bases between the germline ends. The CDR3 goes from the cysteine to the phenylalanine over 14 residues. Solely the CDR3 DNA is kept, with 42 bases framed from the first base. The germline V gene yields LGHNA for CDR1 and YSLEER for CDR2. In its sample, this clonotype comes out as medium-sized (0.01 to 0.1%). What antigen it recognizes has not been identified. No qualities accompany the bases; no much larger clone lies one base away.

The specimen was blood. This sequence was found in a human donor. The chain employs TRBV4-3 and TRBJ2-1, with a tentative D gene TRBD2 over 5 matching bases. This receptor has the CDR3 CASSQDSERNEQFF. The DNA is TGCGCCAGCAGCCAAGACTCGGAGCGGAATGAGCAGTTCTTC.